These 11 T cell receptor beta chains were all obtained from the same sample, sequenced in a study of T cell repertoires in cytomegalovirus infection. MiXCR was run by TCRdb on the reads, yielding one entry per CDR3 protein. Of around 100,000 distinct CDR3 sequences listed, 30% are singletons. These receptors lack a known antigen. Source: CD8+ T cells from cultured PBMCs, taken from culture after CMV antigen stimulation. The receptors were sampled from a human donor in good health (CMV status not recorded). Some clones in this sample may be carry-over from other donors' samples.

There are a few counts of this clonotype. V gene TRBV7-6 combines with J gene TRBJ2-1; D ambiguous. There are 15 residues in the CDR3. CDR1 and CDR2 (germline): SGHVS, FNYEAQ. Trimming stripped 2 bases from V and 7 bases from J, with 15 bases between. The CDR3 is CASSLWVGSLNEQFF. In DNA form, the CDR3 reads TGTGCCAGCAGCTTATGGGTTGGCAGCTTGAATGAGCAGTTCTTC.

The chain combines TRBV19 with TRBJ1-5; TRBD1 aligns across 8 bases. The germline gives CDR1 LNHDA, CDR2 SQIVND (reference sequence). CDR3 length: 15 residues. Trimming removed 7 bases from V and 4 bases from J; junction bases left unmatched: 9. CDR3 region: CASKTSGQGNQPQHF. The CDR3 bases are TGTGCCAGTAAGACTTCCGGACAGGGAAATCAGCCCCAGCATTTT. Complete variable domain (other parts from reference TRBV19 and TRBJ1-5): DGGITQSPKYLFRKEGQNVTLSCEQNLNHDAMYWYRQDPGQGLRLIYYSQIVNDFQKGDIAEGYSVSREKKESFPLTVTSAQKNPTAFYLCASKTSGQGNQPQHFGDGTRLSIL.

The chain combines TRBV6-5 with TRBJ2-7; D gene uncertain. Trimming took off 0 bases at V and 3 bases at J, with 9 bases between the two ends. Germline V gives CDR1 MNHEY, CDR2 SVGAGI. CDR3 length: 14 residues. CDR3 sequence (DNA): TGTGCCAGCAGTTACTCTTCGGCCAACTACGAGCAGTACTTC. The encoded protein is CASSYSSANYEQYF.

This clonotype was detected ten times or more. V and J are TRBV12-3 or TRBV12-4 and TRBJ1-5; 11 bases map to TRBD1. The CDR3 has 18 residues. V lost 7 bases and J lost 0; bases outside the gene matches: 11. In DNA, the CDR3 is TGTGCCAGCACCTACGGGACAGGGGGGTCGTATAGCAATCAGCCCCAGCATTTT. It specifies CASTYGTGGSYSNQPQHF.

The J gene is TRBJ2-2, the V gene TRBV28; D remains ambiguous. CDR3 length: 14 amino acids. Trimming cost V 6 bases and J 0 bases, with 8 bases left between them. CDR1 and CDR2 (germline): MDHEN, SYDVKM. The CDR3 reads CASRGSANTGELFF. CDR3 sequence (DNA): TGTGCCAGCAGGGGGTCGGCGAACACCGGGGAGCTGTTTTTT.

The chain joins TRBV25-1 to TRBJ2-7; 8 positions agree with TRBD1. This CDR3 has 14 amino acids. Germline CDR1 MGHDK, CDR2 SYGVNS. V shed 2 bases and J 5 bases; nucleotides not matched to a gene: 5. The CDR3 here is CASSEAGQVNEQYF. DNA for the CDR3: TGTGCCAGCAGTGAAGCGGGACAGGTAAACGAGCAGTACTTC.

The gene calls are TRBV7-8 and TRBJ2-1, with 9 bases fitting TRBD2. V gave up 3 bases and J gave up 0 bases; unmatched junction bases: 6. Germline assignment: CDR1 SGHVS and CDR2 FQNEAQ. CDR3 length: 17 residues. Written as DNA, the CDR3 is TGTGCCAGCAGCTTGGGTGGAGCGGGGGGCTCCTACAATGAGCAGTTCTTC. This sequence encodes CASSLGGAGGSYNEQFF.

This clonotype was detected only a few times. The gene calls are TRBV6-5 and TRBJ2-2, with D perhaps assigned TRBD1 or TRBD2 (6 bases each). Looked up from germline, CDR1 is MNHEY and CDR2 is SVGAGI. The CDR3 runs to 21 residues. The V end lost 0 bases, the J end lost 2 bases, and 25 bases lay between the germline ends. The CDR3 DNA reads TGTGCCAGCAGTTACTCGTTCTTAGAGGGGGGCCAGTACTTAAACACCGGGGAGCTGTTTTTT. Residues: CASSYSFLEGGQYLNTGELFF.

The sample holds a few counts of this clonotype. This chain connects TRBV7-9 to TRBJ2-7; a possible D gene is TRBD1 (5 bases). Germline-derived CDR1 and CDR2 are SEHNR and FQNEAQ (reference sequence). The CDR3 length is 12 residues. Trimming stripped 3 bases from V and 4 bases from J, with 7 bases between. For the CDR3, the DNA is TGTGCCAGCAGCTTTCGACAGTACGAGCAGTACTTC. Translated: CASSFRQYEQYF.

The CDR3 sequence: CASSPRATGDTEAFF. CDR3 nucleotide sequence: TGTGCCAGCAGCCCGAGGGCCACAGGGGACACTGAAGCTTTCTTT. The chain has TRBV5-6 and TRBJ1-1; 7 nucleotides match TRBD1. The ends lost 4 bases at V and 3 bases at J; junction bases unmatched: 9. Germline CDR1 is SGHDT and CDR2 is YYEEEE. This CDR3 has 15 amino acids. The complete variable domain, with remaining parts taken from reference TRBV5-6 and TRBJ1-1, reads DAGVTQSPTHLIKTRGQQVTLRCSPKSGHDTVSWYQQALGQGPQFIFQYYEEEERQRGNFPDRFSGHQFPNYSSELNVNALLLGDSALYLCASSPRATGDTEAFFGQGTRLTVV.

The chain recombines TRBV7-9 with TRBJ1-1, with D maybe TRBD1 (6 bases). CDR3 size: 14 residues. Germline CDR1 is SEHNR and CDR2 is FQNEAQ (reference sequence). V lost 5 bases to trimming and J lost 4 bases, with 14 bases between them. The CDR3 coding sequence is TGTGCCAGCAGCGCCTTACAGGGAAGCACTGAAGCTTTCTTT. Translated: CASSALQGSTEAFF.